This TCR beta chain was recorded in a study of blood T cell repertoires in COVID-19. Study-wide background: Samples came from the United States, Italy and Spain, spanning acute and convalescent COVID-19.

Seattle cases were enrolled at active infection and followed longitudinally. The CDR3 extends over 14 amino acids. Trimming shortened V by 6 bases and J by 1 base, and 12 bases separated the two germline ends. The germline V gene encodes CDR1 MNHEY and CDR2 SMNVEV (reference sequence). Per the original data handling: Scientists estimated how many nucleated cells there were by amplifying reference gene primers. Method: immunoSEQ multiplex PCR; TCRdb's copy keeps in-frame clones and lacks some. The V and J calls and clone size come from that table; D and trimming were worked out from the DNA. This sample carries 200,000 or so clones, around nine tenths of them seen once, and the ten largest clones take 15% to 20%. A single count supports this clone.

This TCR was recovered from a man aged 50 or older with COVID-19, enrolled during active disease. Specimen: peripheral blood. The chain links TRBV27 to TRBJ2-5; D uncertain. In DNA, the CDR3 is TGTGCCAGCAGCCCTAACCACAGCCAAGAGACCCAGTACTTC. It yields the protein CASSPNHSQETQYF.